Only a few counts were recorded for the clone carrying this T cell receptor beta chain. What it binds is unknown. This entry is derived from a study of T cells in Graves' hyperthyroidism and ophthalmopathy. Amplification of TCR beta CDR3 regions was performed using RNA transcripts as template. During a first-round RT-PCR of the TCR CDR3, the HTBI primer set was used. MiXCR was run by TCRdb on the multiplex PCR reads, yielding one entry per CDR3 protein. The repertoire consists of some 740,000 distinct CDR3 sequences, with about 14% occurring once and the leading ten covering about 10%. Uncontrolled infection, other autoimmune disease, pregnancy or lactation led to exclusion. Study results and caveats: It was a median approximately 6 months before onset that the model predicted ophthalmopathy.

The CDR3 loop spans 15 amino acids. The V and J ends lost 0 bases and 5 bases respectively, with 14 bases between them. CDR1 and CDR2 (germline): SGHRS, YFSETQ. This clonotype originated in a woman aged 18 to 35 with Graves' hyperthyroidism. What was sequenced was blood. The chain joins TRBV5-1 to TRBJ2-5; D could derive from TRBD1 or TRBD2 (6 bases each). CDR3 nucleotide sequence: TGCGCCAGCAGCTTGGCGACAGGCCGGGGGGAGACCCAGTACTTC. This codes for CASSLATGRGETQYF.